This passage covers 26 T cell receptor beta chains from one sample sequenced in a study of CD8 T cells in Susac syndrome. RNA in amounts of roughly 0.5 to 1 ug was reverse transcribed with random hexamers. Via MiXCR, TCRdb re-called the immunoSEQ multiplex PCR reads, giving one row per CDR3 protein. The table includes about 77,000 distinct CDR3 sequences, under 95% detected once. Specimen: CD4+ T cells from PBMCs. All receptors come from a human donor with Susac syndrome.

The chain recombines TRBV7-2 with TRBJ1-2; no reliable D call. Germline V CDR1 and CDR2: SGHTA, FQGNSA. The CDR3 sequence is 12 residues long. V shed 5 bases and J shed 7 bases, with 11 bases lying between them. CDR3 loop: CASSLYRVGYTF. For the CDR3, the DNA is TGTGCCAGCAGCCTCTATAGGGTTGGCTACACCTTC.

Here the CDR3 DNA reads TGCAGTGCCGACGAGCTAGCGGGGGGGCAATACGAGCAGTACTTC. It yields the protein CSADELAGGQYEQYF. The chain combines TRBV20-1 with TRBJ2-7; 12 bases fit TRBD2. V dropped 6 bases and J dropped 4; count of bases not matched to a gene: 10. From germline, CDR1 is DFQATT and CDR2 SNEGSKA (reference sequence). There are 15 residues in the CDR3.

The chain carries TRBV7-9 and TRBJ1-1; 8 bases agree with TRBD1. Trimming cost V 1 base and J 1 base; bases outside gene matches: 8. The CDR3 sequence is 17 residues long. Germline assignment: CDR1 SEHNR and CDR2 FQNEAQ (reference sequence). As DNA, the CDR3 is TGTGCCAGCAGCTTAGTCTGGTCCGGGACAGGGAACACTGAAGCTTTCTTT. The encoded protein is CASSLVWSGTGNTEAFF. Filled out from reference TRBV7-9 and TRBJ1-1, the complete variable domain reads DTGVSQNPRHKITKRGQNVTFRCDPISEHNRLYWYRQTLGQGPEFLTYFQNEAQLEKSRLLSDRFSAERPKGSFSTLEIQRTEQGDSAMYLCASSLVWSGTGNTEAFFGQGTRLTVV.

The rearrangement uses TRBV6-5 and TRBJ2-7; D uncertain. The germline V gene has CDR1 MNHEY and CDR2 SVGAGI. The ends were cut back, 6 bases at V and 6 bases at J, with 21 bases in the middle. The CDR3 consists of 15 residues. CDR3 sequence: CASRPVPLGSREQYF. CDR3 DNA sequence: TGTGCCAGCAGACCGGTACCCCTGGGGTCCCGCGAGCAGTACTTC.

The V call is TRBV7-2, the J call TRBJ2-7; D may correspond to TRBD1 or TRBD2 (5 bases each). V was cut by 1 base and J by 6 bases, with 10 bases left in between. The CDR3 totals 13 residues. Per germline, CDR1 SGHTA and CDR2 FQGNSA. The CDR3, as DNA: TGTGCCAGCAGCTTAGTTGGGGGTAGCGAGCAGTACTTC. This translates into CASSLVGGSEQYF.

This clonotype was counted a single time. The chain combines TRBV6-5 with TRBJ2-5, with TRBD2 identical over 10 bases. Trimming cost V 0 bases and J 4 bases; bases outside gene matches: 2. Germline assignment: CDR1 MNHEY and CDR2 SVGAGI. The CDR3 totals 15 residues. The CDR3 sequence: CASSYSRLAGETQYF. The CDR3 DNA follows: TGTGCCAGCAGTTACTCTCGACTAGCGGGAGAGACCCAGTACTTC.

V gene TRBV19 combines with J gene TRBJ1-6; D is perhaps TRBD1 (6 bases). Trimming removed 6 bases at V and 7 bases at J, with 13 bases between. Per the germline V gene, CDR1 is LNHDA and CDR2 is SQIVND (reference sequence). This CDR3 contains 14 residues. The CDR3 bases are TGTGCCAGTAGCCCGCCGGGACAAAATTCACCCCTCCACTTT. Protein sequence: CASSPPGQNSPLHF.

The V gene is TRBV9, the J gene TRBJ2-1; 13 bases agree with TRBD2. From germline, CDR1 is SGDLS and CDR2 YYNGEE. V lost 0 bases and J lost 7; bases outside the gene matches: 10. The CDR3 totals 18 residues. The DNA of the CDR3 is TGTGCCAGCAGCGTAGCCCCCGGACTAGCGGGGGCTAGAAATGAGCAGTTCTTC. The encoded protein is CASSVAPGLAGARNEQFF.

This clonotype appeared a single time. The rearrangement links TRBV7-8 to TRBJ1-4; 7 bases line up with TRBD1. The ends lost 5 bases at V and 8 bases at J; junction bases unmatched: 11. The CDR3 extends over 15 amino acids. CDR1 is SGHVS, CDR2 FQNEAQ, per germline. In DNA form, the CDR3 reads TGTGCCAGCAGCCAAAGGCGGGACAGTGGGGAAAAACTGTTTTTT. Translation: CASSQRRDSGEKLFF. Based on the CDR3 plus reference TRBV7-8 and TRBJ1-4, the full variable domain is GAGVSQSPRYKVAKRGQDVALRCDPISGHVSLFWYQQALGQGPEFLTYFQNEAQLDKSGLPSDRFFAERPEGSVSTLKIQRTQQEDSAVYLCASSQRRDSGEKLFFGSGTQLSVL.

In this sample, this clonotype turned up once. The V and J genes are TRBV7-8 and TRBJ2-2, with a weak D call TRBD2 (5 bases). The V and J ends lost 2 bases and 5 bases respectively, with 12 bases between them. The CDR3 contains 15 residues. Germline assignment: CDR1 SGHVS and CDR2 FQNEAQ. The CDR3 protein is CASSLPRTGTGELFF. CDR3 nucleotides: TGTGCCAGCAGCTTACCCAGGACGGGGACCGGGGAGCTGTTTTTT.

The V call is TRBV2, the J call TRBJ1-2; D remains unclear. This CDR3 region has 11 residues. The ends were cut back, 4 bases at V and 5 bases at J, with 5 bases in the middle. CDR1 and CDR2 from the germline V gene are SNHLY and FYNNEI. The CDR3 loop reads CASSAQYGYTF. The CDR3 DNA reads as TGTGCCAGCAGTGCCCAATATGGCTACACCTTC. Based on the CDR3 plus reference TRBV2 and TRBJ1-2, the full variable domain is EPEVTQTPSHQVTQMGQEVILRCVPISNHLYFYWYRQILGQKVEFLVSFYNNEISEKSEIFDDQFSVERPDGSNFTLKIRSTKLEDSAMYFCASSAQYGYTFGSGTRLTVV.

The chain uses TRBV19 and TRBJ1-5, with a possible D match to TRBD1 (6 bases). Germline V gene lookup returns CDR1 LNHDA and CDR2 SQIVND (reference sequence). This CDR3 spans 14 amino acids. With 3 bases removed from V and 6 bases from J, the gap between germline ends came to 12 bases. This chain's CDR3 is CASSMGGGGQPQHF. The CDR3 DNA is TGTGCCAGTAGTATGGGAGGGGGAGGTCAGCCCCAGCATTTT. Variable domain in full (rest from reference TRBV19 and TRBJ1-5): DGGITQSPKYLFRKEGQNVTLSCEQNLNHDAMYWYRQDPGQGLRLIYYSQIVNDFQKGDIAEGYSVSREKKESFPLTVTSAQKNPTAFYLCASSMGGGGQPQHFGDGTRLSIL.

This clonotype was found once. The V gene is TRBV7-9, the J gene TRBJ2-3; 10 bases align to TRBD1. This CDR3 is 16 amino acids long. The V segment lost 2 bases and the J segment 5 bases; nucleotides outside the gene matches: 7. From germline, CDR1 is SEHNR and CDR2 FQNEAQ (reference sequence). In DNA form, the CDR3 reads TGTGCCAGCAGCTTAATGGGACAGGGGCAAAAAGATACGCAGTATTTT. Protein product: CASSLMGQGQKDTQYF.

The chain couples TRBV5-1 to TRBJ1-5, with D possibly matching TRBD1 (5 bases). V was clipped by 4 bases and J by 0 bases, with 11 bases between them. The germline CDR1 and CDR2 sequences are SGHRS and YFSETQ. The CDR3 is 15 amino acids. This chain's CDR3 is CASSVGDGSNQPQHF. The CDR3 DNA follows: TGCGCCAGCAGCGTGGGGGACGGTAGCAATCAGCCCCAGCATTTT.

The rearrangement uses TRBV19 and TRBJ1-2; D unclear. This CDR3 is built from 12 residues. Germline loops: CDR1 LNHDA, CDR2 SQIVND (reference sequence). Trimming shortened V by 9 bases and J by 8 bases, and 16 bases separated the two germline ends. The CDR3 loop reads CASGRPGLGYTF. The CDR3 coding sequence is TGTGCCAGCGGCCGACCGGGCCTGGGCTACACCTTC.

This clonotype has just one count. The chain has TRBV30 and TRBJ1-4, with 8 bases matching TRBD1. Per the germline V gene, CDR1 is GTSNPN and CDR2 is SVGIG (reference sequence). This CDR3 contains 14 residues. Losses at the gene ends were 3 bases for V and 5 bases for J; bases not matched to a gene: 5. CDR3 DNA sequence: TGTGCCTGGAGGGGGACAGGTGGAAATGAAAAACTGTTTTTT. This sequence encodes CAWRGTGGNEKLFF.

This rearrangement joins TRBV15 to TRBJ1-1; the D gene is possibly TRBD1 (6 bases). Germline V gene data show CDR1 as LNHNV and CDR2 as YYDKDF (reference sequence). The CDR3 spans 13 residues. V lost 7 bases, J lost 3 bases, and 12 bases lay in between. In nucleotides, the CDR3 is TGTGCCACCATAGCGGGGGGCTACACTGAAGCTTTCTTT. This codes for CATIAGGYTEAFF.

The V and J genes are TRBV7-2 and TRBJ2-5; D remains ambiguous. The germline CDR1 and CDR2 sequences are SGHTA and FQGNSA. This CDR3 is 14 amino acids long. V gave up 2 bases and J gave up 4 bases, with 11 bases separating them. In DNA, the CDR3 is TGTGCCAGCAGCTTATATAACCCCCCAGAGACCCAGTACTTC. This translates into CASSLYNPPETQYF.

The CDR3 here is CASSYGGFYEQYF. In DNA, the CDR3 is TGTGCCAGCAGTTACGGAGGGTTCTACGAGCAGTACTTC. The V call is TRBV6-2 or TRBV6-3, the J call TRBJ2-7, with a weak D call TRBD2 (6 bases). This CDR3 has 13 residues. CDR1 is MNHEY and CDR2 is SVGEGT in the germline V gene. Trimming stripped 2 bases from V and 3 bases from J, with 8 bases between.

The chain has TRBV7-9 and TRBJ2-3; a possible D gene is TRBD1 (5 bases). V was trimmed by 6 bases and J by 2 bases, leaving 18 bases between them. The CDR3 is made up of 16 amino acids. CDR1 SEHNR and CDR2 FQNEAQ come from the germline V gene (reference sequence). CDR3 nucleotide sequence: TGTGCCAGCAGGAACAAACAGGAGACCCTCACAGATACGCAGTATTTT. This encodes CASRNKQETLTDTQYF.

The chain combines TRBV6-5 with TRBJ2-3; D unresolved. The V and J ends lost 2 bases and 0 bases respectively, with 12 bases between them. The germline gives CDR1 MNHEY, CDR2 SVGAGI. This CDR3 contains 16 residues. CDR3 nucleotide sequence: TGTGCCAGCAGTTACACACTCAGCCGGAGCACAGATACGCAGTATTTT. Residues: CASSYTLSRSTDTQYF.

This chain joins TRBV7-2 and TRBJ2-7; D is uncertain. Germline V gene sequence: CDR1 SGHTA, CDR2 FQGNSA. The CDR3 has 14 residues. The V end lost 1 base, the J end lost 7 bases, and 14 bases lay between the germline ends. CDR3 sequence (DNA): TGTGCCAGCAGCTTAGGAGACATCGTAGGTGAGCAGTACTTC. It translates to CASSLGDIVGEQYF.

This clonotype was observed once. This rearrangement joins TRBV20-1 to TRBJ1-3; no clear D. Deletions cut 2 bases from V and 0 bases from J, with 8 bases between. The CDR3 covers 14 residues. CDR1 and CDR2 (germline): DFQATT, SNEGSKA (reference sequence). CDR3 in amino acids: CSARKVDSGNTIYF. DNA for the CDR3: TGCAGTGCTAGAAAAGTTGACTCTGGAAACACCATATATTTT.

The chain couples TRBV3-1 to TRBJ1-1; TRBD1 matches 11 bases. CDR1 is LGHDT, CDR2 YNNKEL, per germline (reference sequence). The CDR3 covers 15 residues. V was clipped by 3 bases and J by 10 bases; unmatched bases: 10. In nucleotides, the CDR3 is TGTGCCAGCAGCCATTACGGACAGGGGGCTTTGATAGCTTTCTTT. Its protein product is CASSHYGQGALIAFF.

This chain uses TRBV20-1 with TRBJ2-1; D is unresolved. V was clipped by 4 bases and J by 5 bases, with 15 bases between them. The CDR3 is made up of 14 amino acids. Germline V gene sequence: CDR1 DFQATT, CDR2 SNEGSKA (reference sequence). CDR3 coding DNA: TGCAGTGCTACGTCATTACGAACCCACAATGAGCAGTTCTTC. Protein sequence: CSATSLRTHNEQFF.

The count of this clonotype is one. The rearrangement uses TRBV7-9 and TRBJ1-5; a weak D match, TRBD1 (5 bases). The CDR3 runs to 17 residues. CDR1 SEHNR and CDR2 FQNEAQ come from the germline V gene (reference sequence). The V end lost 0 bases, the J end lost 0 bases, and 12 bases lay between the germline ends. The CDR3 loop is CASSLARGYDSNQPQHF. CDR3 DNA sequence: TGTGCCAGCAGCTTAGCTCGGGGCTATGATAGCAATCAGCCCCAGCATTTT.